This paragraph reports one T cell receptor beta chain. Trimming took 4 bases from V and 2 from J, leaving 14 bases between them. The germline V gene has CDR1 MNHEY and CDR2 SMNVEV (reference sequence). The CDR3 is made up of 15 amino acids. This entry is derived from a study of blood T cell repertoires in COVID-19. On the study more broadly: Specimens from acute and convalescent COVID-19 originated in the United States, Italy and Spain. T cells, B-cell-depleted T cells, or PBMCs provided the cDNA or gDNA that served as material.

Methods used by the authors: Quantification of nucleated cells was approximated via reference gene primer amplification. Only in-frame clones appear in the TCRdb table, and some are missing; sequencing was by immunoSEQ multiplex PCR. V and J calls and clone size come straight from that table; D and trimming were deduced from the DNA. The sample lists around 73,000 clones, over 60% occurring once. This TCR derives from a man between 65 and 85 years old with COVID-19, enrolled during active disease. V gene TRBV27 combines with J gene TRBJ1-1; D is perhaps TRBD1 (5 bases). The sample consisted of peripheral blood. The CDR3 is CASSSYRSRNTEAFF. The CDR3 DNA is TGTGCCAGCAGTTCTTACAGGTCGAGAAACACTGAAGCTTTCTTT.